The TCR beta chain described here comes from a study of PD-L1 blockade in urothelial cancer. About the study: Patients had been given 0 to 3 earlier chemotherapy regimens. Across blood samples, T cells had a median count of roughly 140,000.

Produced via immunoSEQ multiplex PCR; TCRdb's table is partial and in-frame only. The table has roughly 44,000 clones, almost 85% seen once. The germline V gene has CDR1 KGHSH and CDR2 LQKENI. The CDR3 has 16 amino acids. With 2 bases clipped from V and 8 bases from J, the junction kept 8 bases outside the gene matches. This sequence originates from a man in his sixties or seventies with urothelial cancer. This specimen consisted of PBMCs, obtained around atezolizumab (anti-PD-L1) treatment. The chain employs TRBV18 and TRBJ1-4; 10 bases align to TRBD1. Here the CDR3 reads CASSPTFRQGAEKLFF. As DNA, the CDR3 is TGTGCCAGCTCACCAACTTTTCGACAGGGGGCCGAAAAACTGTTTTTT.